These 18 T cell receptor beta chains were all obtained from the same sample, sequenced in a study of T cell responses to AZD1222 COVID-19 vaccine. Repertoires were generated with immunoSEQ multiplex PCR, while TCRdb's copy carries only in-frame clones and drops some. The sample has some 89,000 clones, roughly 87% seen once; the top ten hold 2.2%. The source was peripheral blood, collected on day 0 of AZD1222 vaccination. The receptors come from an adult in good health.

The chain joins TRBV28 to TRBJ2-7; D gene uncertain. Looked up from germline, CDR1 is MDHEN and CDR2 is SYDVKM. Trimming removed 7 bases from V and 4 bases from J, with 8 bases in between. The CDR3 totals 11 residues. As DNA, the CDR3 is TGTGCCAGCACCTCCCGTTACGAGCAGTACTTC. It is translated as CASTSRYEQYF.

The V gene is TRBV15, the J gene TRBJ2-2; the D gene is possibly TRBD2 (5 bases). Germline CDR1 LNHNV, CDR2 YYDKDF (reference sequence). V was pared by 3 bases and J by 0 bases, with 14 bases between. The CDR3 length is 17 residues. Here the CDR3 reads CATSSYRGSTNTGELFF. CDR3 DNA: TGTGCCACCAGCAGTTATCGGGGAAGTACGAACACCGGGGAGCTGTTTTTT.

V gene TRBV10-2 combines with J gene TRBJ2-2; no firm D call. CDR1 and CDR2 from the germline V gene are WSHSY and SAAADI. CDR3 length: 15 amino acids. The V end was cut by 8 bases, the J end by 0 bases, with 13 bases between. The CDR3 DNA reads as TGCGCCAGCCGAGCGACCGAGTCGAACACCGGGGAGCTGTTTTTT. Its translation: CASRATESNTGELFF.

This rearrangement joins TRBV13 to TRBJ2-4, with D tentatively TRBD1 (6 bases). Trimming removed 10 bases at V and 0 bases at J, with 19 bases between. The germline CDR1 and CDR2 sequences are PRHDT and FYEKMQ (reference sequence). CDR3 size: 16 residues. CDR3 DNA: TGTGCCACCGCCATCACAGGGAGAATAGCCAAAAACATTCAGTACTTC. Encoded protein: CATAITGRIAKNIQYF. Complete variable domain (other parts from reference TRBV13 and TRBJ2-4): AAGVIQSPRHLIKEKRETATLKCYPIPRHDTVYWYQQGPGQDPQFLISFYEKMQSDKGSIPDRFSAQQFSDYHSELNMSSLELGDSALYFCATAITGRIAKNIQYFGAGTRLSVL.

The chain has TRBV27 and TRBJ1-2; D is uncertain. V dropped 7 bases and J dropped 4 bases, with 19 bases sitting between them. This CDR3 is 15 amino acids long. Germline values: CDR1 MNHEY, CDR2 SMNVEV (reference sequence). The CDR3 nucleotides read TGTGCCAGCAAAGGAAGGCAGTTGTTTGGCTATGGCTACACCTTC. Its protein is CASKGRQLFGYGYTF.

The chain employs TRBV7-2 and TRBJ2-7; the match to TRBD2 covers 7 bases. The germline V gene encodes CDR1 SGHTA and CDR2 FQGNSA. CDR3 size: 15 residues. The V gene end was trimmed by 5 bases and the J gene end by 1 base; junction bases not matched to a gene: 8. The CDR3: CASSPWASGSYEQYF. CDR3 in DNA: TGTGCCAGCAGCCCCTGGGCTAGCGGATCCTACGAGCAGTACTTC.

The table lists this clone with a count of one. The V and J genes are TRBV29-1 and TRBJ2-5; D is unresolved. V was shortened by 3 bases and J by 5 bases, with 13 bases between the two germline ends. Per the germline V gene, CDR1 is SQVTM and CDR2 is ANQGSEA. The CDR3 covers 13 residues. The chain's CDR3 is CSVERGPGETQYF. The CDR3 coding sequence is TGCAGCGTTGAGAGAGGCCCTGGTGAGACCCAGTACTTC.

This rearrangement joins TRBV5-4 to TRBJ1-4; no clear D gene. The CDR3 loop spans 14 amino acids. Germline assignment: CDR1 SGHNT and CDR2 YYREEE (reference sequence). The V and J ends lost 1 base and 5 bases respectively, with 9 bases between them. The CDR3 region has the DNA TGTGCCAGCAGCTTGCGGCAGCCGAATGAAAAACTGTTTTTT. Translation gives CASSLRQPNEKLFF.

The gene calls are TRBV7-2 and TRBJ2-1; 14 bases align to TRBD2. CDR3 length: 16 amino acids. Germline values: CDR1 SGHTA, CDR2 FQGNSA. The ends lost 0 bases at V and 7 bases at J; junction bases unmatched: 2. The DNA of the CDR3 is TGTGCCAGCAGCTTAGCCGGGACTAGCGGGAGAAATGAGCAGTTCTTC. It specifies CASSLAGTSGRNEQFF.

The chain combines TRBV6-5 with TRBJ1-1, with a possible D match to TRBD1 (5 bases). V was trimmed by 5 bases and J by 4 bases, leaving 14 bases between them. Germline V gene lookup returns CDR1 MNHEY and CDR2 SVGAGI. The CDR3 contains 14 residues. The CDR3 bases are TGTGCCAGCAGTCTGGACCTGGGGGTCACTGAAGCTTTCTTT. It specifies CASSLDLGVTEAFF.

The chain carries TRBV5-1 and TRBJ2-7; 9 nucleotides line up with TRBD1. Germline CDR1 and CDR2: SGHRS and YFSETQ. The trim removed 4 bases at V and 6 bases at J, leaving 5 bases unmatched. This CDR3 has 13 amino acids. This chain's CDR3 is CASSEGQGGEQYF. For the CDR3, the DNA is TGCGCCAGCAGCGAGGGACAGGGAGGCGAGCAGTACTTC. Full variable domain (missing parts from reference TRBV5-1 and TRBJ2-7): KAGVTQTPRYLIKTRGQQVTLSCSPISGHRSVSWYQQTPGQGLQFLFEYFSETQRNKGNFPGRFSGRQFSNSRSEMNVSTLELGDSALYLCASSEGQGGEQYFGPGTRLTVT.

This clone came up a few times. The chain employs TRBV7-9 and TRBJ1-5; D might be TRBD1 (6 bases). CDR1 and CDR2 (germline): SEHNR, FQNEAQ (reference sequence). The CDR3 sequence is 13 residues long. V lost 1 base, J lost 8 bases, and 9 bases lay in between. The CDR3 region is CASSLEGQKPQHF. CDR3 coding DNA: TGTGCCAGCAGCTTAGAAGGACAGAAGCCCCAGCATTTT.

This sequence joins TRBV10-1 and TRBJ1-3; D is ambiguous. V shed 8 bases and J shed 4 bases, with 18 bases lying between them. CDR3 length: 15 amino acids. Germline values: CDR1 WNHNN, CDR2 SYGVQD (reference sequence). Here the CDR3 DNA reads TGCGCCAGCCTTACGACCGTGTCGTCGGGAAACACCATATATTTT. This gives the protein CASLTTVSSGNTIYF.

CDR3 loop: CASSSRGLAGAAYEQYF. Written as DNA, the CDR3 is TGCGCCAGCAGCTCAAGGGGACTAGCGGGGGCGGCCTACGAGCAGTACTTC. The V and J genes are TRBV5-1 and TRBJ2-7; 14 bases are a match to TRBD2. Germline V gene data show CDR1 as SGHRS and CDR2 as YFSETQ. Losses at the gene ends were 3 bases for V and 2 bases for J; bases not matched to a gene: 7. This CDR3 is built from 17 residues.

The CDR3 DNA reads as TGCGCCAGCAGCTTATCAGGGGGCGGCTATGGCTACACCTTC. Residues: CASSLSGGGYGYTF. The rearrangement joins TRBV5-1 to TRBJ1-2, with 8 bases matching TRBD1. V was pared by 2 bases and J by 4 bases, with 4 bases of the junction left unmatched. Germline CDR1 SGHRS, CDR2 YFSETQ. There are 14 residues in the CDR3.

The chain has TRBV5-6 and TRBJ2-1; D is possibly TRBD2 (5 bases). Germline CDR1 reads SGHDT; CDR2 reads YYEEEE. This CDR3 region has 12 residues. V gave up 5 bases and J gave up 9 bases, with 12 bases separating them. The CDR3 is CASSFYRGEQFF. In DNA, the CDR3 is TGTGCCAGCAGTTTTTACCGGGGTGAGCAGTTCTTC. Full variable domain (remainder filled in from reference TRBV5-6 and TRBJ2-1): DAGVTQSPTHLIKTRGQQVTLRCSPKSGHDTVSWYQQALGQGPQFIFQYYEEEERQRGNFPDRFSGHQFPNYSSELNVNALLLGDSALYLCASSFYRGEQFFGPGTRLTVL.

The CDR3 is CASKLNYGYTF. The CDR3 DNA sequence: TGCGCCAGCAAACTTAACTATGGCTACACCTTC. The J gene is TRBJ1-2, the V gene TRBV5-1; D remains ambiguous. The CDR3 has 11 amino acids. Germline values: CDR1 SGHRS, CDR2 YFSETQ. The V end was cut by 6 bases, the J end by 1 base, with 4 bases between.

The CDR3 is CASSQTGGPTEAFF. The CDR3 nucleotides are TGTGCCAGCAGCCAAACAGGGGGCCCTACTGAAGCTTTCTTT. This chain joins TRBV3-1 (or the pseudogene TRBV3-2) and TRBJ1-1, with 9 bases identical to TRBD1. With 2 bases clipped from V and 5 bases from J, the junction kept 3 bases outside the gene matches. The germline V gene encodes CDR1 LGHDT and CDR2 YNNKEL (reference sequence). This CDR3 is built from 14 residues.